A selection of T cell receptor beta chains follows, all from one sample in a study of beta chain features in type 1 diabetes. The assay was immunoSEQ multiplex PCR, and TCRdb's table has in-frame clones only and misses some. The sample lists around 310,000 clones, around 10% occurring once. The sequenced sample consisted of naive CD4+ T cells from blood. The source is a woman aged 30 to 39 in good health. Each CDR3 is given with its conserved first and last residue. A D gene is named only where the DNA matches it firmly. Where a row states a size, it is once, few, many or the class of an expanded clone; other rows omit it.

>.|TRBV18|.|TRBJ2-5
TGTGCCAGCTCATCGCGACAGGCATTCCAAGAGACCCAGTACTTC
CASSSRQAFQETQYF
>few|TRBV29-1|.|TRBJ2-7
TGCAGCGTTGGACAGGGACTCGAGCAGTACTTC
CSVGQGLEQYF
>few|TRBV4-1|.|TRBJ2-3
TGCGCCAGCAGCCTCCGAGGAGGGGGGCGGGAGCCCCCAGATACGCAGTATTTT
CASSLRGGGREPPDTQYF
>few|TRBV5-1|TRBD1|TRBJ2-5
TGCGCCAGCAGCTGGGGGACAGATCAAGAGACCCAGTACTTC
CASSWGTDQETQYF
>.|TRBV4-1|TRBD2|TRBJ2-2
TGCGCCAGCAGCCCAAGCGGGATATTTACCGGGGAGCTGTTTTTT
CASSPSGIFTGELFF
>.|TRBV9|TRBD2|TRBJ2-3
TGTGCCAGCAGCTCGGAACCTAGCGGAAATACGCAGTATTTT
CASSSEPSGNTQYF
>.|TRBV30|.|TRBJ2-5
TGTGCCTGGACTGACCCGAGGGAGACCCAGTACTTC
CAWTDPRETQYF
>.|TRBV9|TRBD1|TRBJ1-3
TGTGCCAGCAACGAAGGGACAGGGGCTGGAAACACCATATATTTT
CASNEGTGAGNTIYF
>few|TRBV18|TRBD1|TRBJ2-5
TGTGCCAGCTCAAGCCGCGGACAGGGTGACGAGACCCAGTACTTC
CASSSRGQGDETQYF
>few|TRBV27|.|TRBJ2-5
TGTGCCAGCAGAACAGGGCCCCTGGGGGAGACCCAGTACTTC
CASRTGPLGETQYF
>.|TRBV25-1|TRBD1|TRBJ2-7
TGTGCCAGCAGTGGCTCCGGGACAGGGACCTACGAGCAGTACTTC
CASSGSGTGTYEQYF
>.|TRBV4-1|.|TRBJ1-5
TGCGCCAGCAGCCAAGGTCAGGGTCCAAGCAATCAGCCCCAGCATTTT
CASSQGQGPSNQPQHF
>.|TRBV27|TRBD1|TRBJ1-2
TGTGCCAGCAGTTTGGACAGGGTCTCTGGCTACACCTTC
CASSLDRVSGYTF
>.|TRBV7-2|.|TRBJ2-5
TGTGCCAGCACCCAGGGGGGTAGTCAGACCCAGTACTTC
CASTQGGSQTQYF
>.|TRBV2|TRBD2|TRBJ2-1
TGTGCCAGCAGGGGGACTAGCGGGAGTTTCAGTGAGCAGTTCTTC
CASRGTSGSFSEQFF
>few|TRBV5-1|TRBD1|TRBJ1-2
TGCGCCAGCAGCCCGGGACAGGGCTCCTCACGCGGCTATGGCTACACCTTC
CASSPGQGSSRGYGYTF
>few|TRBV20-1|.|TRBJ2-3
TGCAGTGCGGAGGGTACGCAGTATTTT
CSAEGTQYF
>.|TRBV4-2|.|TRBJ1-5
TGTGCCAGCAGCCAAGTAGGGCAGGGTGACAATCAGCCCCAGCATTTT
CASSQVGQGDNQPQHF
>.|TRBV18|.|TRBJ1-1
TGTGCCAGCTCACCACGTGTCGCAGGGTGGGTAGAGAACACTGAAGCTTTCTTT
CASSPRVAGWVENTEAFF
>.|TRBV5-4|.|TRBJ2-7
TGTGCCAGCAGCGATTGGGACATTACCTACGAGCAGTACTTC
CASSDWDITYEQYF
>once|TRBV9|.|TRBJ2-2
TGTGCCAGCAGCGCCAGTTTAGGCCGGGCGAACACCGGGGAGCTGTTTTTT
CASSASLGRANTGELFF
>.|TRBV7-2|.|TRBJ1-2
TGTGCCAGCAGCTCCGGGACAAACTATGGCTACACCTTC
CASSSGTNYGYTF
>.|TRBV7-2|.|TRBJ2-5
TGTGCCAGCAGTAGACTAGTAGGTCCAGAGACCCAGTACTTC
CASSRLVGPETQYF
>.|TRBV11-1|.|TRBJ2-2
TGTGCCAGCAGCTTCGGGCAAGGGGTGGCCGGGGAGCTGTTTTTT
CASSFGQGVAGELFF
>.|TRBV7-9|TRBD1|TRBJ2-7
TGTGCCAGCAGCTTCGATCGACAGGGGGCTCCTATCTACGAGCAGTACTTC
CASSFDRQGAPIYEQYF
>once|TRBV5-1|.|TRBJ2-7
TGCGCCAGCAGCTTGGCAGGGACAAGATTCTACGAGCAGTACTTC
CASSLAGTRFYEQYF
>.|TRBV7-9|.|TRBJ2-7
TGTGCCAGCAGCTTCGCGGACATAACCTACGAGCAGTACTTC
CASSFADITYEQYF
>few|TRBV30|.|TRBJ2-3
TGTGCCTGGGCTCAGGGTCATGGTGCAGATACGCAGTATTTT
CAWAQGHGADTQYF
>few|TRBV5-4|TRBD1|TRBJ2-2
TGTGCCAGCACCCTGGCCGGACAGGGGACCGGGGAGCTGTTTTTT
CASTLAGQGTGELFF
>few|TRBV9|TRBD2|TRBJ2-7
TGTGCCAGCAGCGTAGAAACTAGCGGAGTTTACGAGCAGTACTTC
CASSVETSGVYEQYF
>.|TRBV7-3|.|TRBJ2-3
TGTGCCAGCAGCTTAATGGCAGGGGTCGGCACAGATACGCAGTATTTT
CASSLMAGVGTDTQYF
>few|TRBV5-1|TRBD1|TRBJ1-1
TGCGCCAGCAGCTTGACGACAGGGGGAAACACTGAAGCTTTCTTT
CASSLTTGGNTEAFF
>few|TRBV20-1|.|TRBJ2-1
TGCAGTGCGCTAGACAATGAGCAGTTCTTC
CSALDNEQFF
>.|TRBV29-1|TRBD1|TRBJ1-1
TGCAGCGTTGATTGGACAGGAAGCACTGAAGCTTTCTTT
CSVDWTGSTEAFF
>.|TRBV29-1|TRBD1|TRBJ2-5
TGCAGCGCAGGACAGGTTCAAGAGACCCAGTACTTC
CSAGQVQETQYF
>few|TRBV18|.|TRBJ1-5
TGTGCCAGCTCACCCGGAGGTAGAGATCAGCCCCAGCATTTT
CASSPGGRDQPQHF
>few|TRBV29-1|TRBD1|TRBJ2-5
TGCAGCGTGGCCGGGACAGACCAAGAGACCCAGTACTTC
CSVAGTDQETQYF
>few|TRBV5-1|.|TRBJ2-2
TGCGCCAGCAGCTTGGAGCCGGTTAGCGGGGAGCTGTTTTTT
CASSLEPVSGELFF
>few|TRBV7-2|TRBD2|TRBJ2-1
TGTGCCAGCAGCATCGGACTAGCGGGAGCAGATGAGCAGTTCTTC
CASSIGLAGADEQFF
>few|TRBV29-1|TRBD2|TRBJ2-7
TGCAGCGTTCTTACCCTACTAGCGGGAGCCCACGAGCAGTACTTC
CSVLTLLAGAHEQYF
>.|TRBV4-2|TRBD2|TRBJ2-1
TGTGCCAGCAGCCGACTAGCTGACGACAATGAGCAGTTCTTC
CASSRLADDNEQFF
>few|TRBV27|TRBD2|TRBJ2-5
TGTGCCAGCAGTTTAGGACTAGCGGGAGCGGGCAGAGAGACCCAGTACTTC
CASSLGLAGAGRETQYF
>few|TRBV7-6|TRBD2|TRBJ2-3
TGTGCCAGCAGCCAATCTGGACTAGCGGGGGGAGCTACGCAGTATTTT
CASSQSGLAGGATQYF
>few|TRBV11-2|.|TRBJ2-7
TGTGCCAGCAGCCGCGCAGACGGGATCTACGAGCAGTACTTC
CASSRADGIYEQYF
>few|TRBV15|TRBD1|TRBJ2-7
TGTGCCACCAGCAGAGTGCTGGGACAGGGGGTCGAAGAGCAGTACTTC
CATSRVLGQGVEEQYF
>few|TRBV7-8|.|TRBJ2-1
TGTGCCAGCAGCTTAGGTAGCAGCTCCTACAATGAGCAGTTCTTC
CASSLGSSSYNEQFF